Listed here is a single T cell receptor (beta chain). What it binds is not known. The V and J ends lost 3 bases and 3 bases respectively, with 18 bases between them. Germline V gives CDR1 MNHEY, CDR2 SVGAGI. The CDR3 loop spans 16 amino acids. A sample-barcoded 5' primer and a J-beta primer mix were used in a second PCR of roughly 6 to 11 cycles. TCRdb itself ran the 5' RACE reads through MiXCR, one entry per CDR3 protein. The profile covers around 620,000 distinct CDR3 sequences, with 27% appearing a single time and roughly 20% taken by the ten largest. This entry belongs to a study of blood T cells in healthy people across ages. General study findings and limits: More naive CD4+ cells and higher diversity marked long-lived donors relative to aged donors. Total diversity from one million sequenced T cells was likely underestimated.

The TCR originated in an older woman in good health. The source material was blood. The chain joins TRBV6-5 to TRBJ2-7; possibly TRBD1 for D (5 bases). The CDR3 nucleotides are TGTGCCAGCAGTTATGCAGTTACCGGACACATCTACGAGCAGTACTTC. Translating gives CASSYAVTGHIYEQYF.